A selection of T cell receptor beta chains follows, all from one sample in a study of T cell responses to AZD1222 COVID-19 vaccine. Libraries were prepared by immunoSEQ multiplex PCR; TCRdb keeps only in-frame clonotypes and omits some of them. The repertoire consists of over 100,000 clones, with roughly nine tenths occurring once and the leading ten covering about 7%. Sequences were derived from peripheral blood, sampled on day 0 of AZD1222 vaccination. These receptors were obtained from an adult in good health. The CDR3 runs from the conserved cysteine through the conserved F or W. The D gene is left open where the match is weak. Clone size is shown for a subset of rows, as once, few, many or a class of expanded clone.

size,J,D,V,DNA,CDR3
.,TRBJ2-1,.,TRBV6-6,TGTGCCAGCAGTCCTGACGTCCTCAGGCATTCGGTCTACAATGAGCAGTTCTTC,CASSPDVLRHSVYNEQFF
.,TRBJ2-3,.,TRBV4-1,TGCGCCAGCAGCCATTCGGCGGGGAGCACAGATACGCAGTATTTT,CASSHSAGSTDTQYF
.,TRBJ2-2,TRBD1,TRBV5-1,TGCGCCGCACACCCAACCGGGACAGGGCCCACCGGGGAGCTGTTTTTT,CAAHPTGTGPTGELFF
.,TRBJ1-5,.,TRBV6-5,TGTGCCAGCAGTCGGACGGTTAGCAATCAGCCCCAGCATTTT,CASSRTVSNQPQHF
few,TRBJ1-2,.,TRBV9,TGTGCCAGCAGCGAGGACGGCTACACCTTC,CASSEDGYTF
.,TRBJ2-3,.,TRBV6-5,TGTGCCAGCAGTTATTACTCCACAGATACGCAGTATTTT,CASSYYSTDTQYF
once,TRBJ1-2,TRBD1,TRBV19,TGTGCCAGTAGTGGACAAACAGGGGACTATGGCTACACCTTC,CASSGQTGDYGYTF
.,TRBJ2-1,TRBD1,TRBV30,TGTGCCTTGACCCGGCCGGGACAGGGGTACAATGAGCAGTTCTTC,CALTRPGQGYNEQFF
.,TRBJ1-5,TRBD1,TRBV6-2/TRBV6-3,TGTGCCAGCAGTTACCCCCAAGACGGGACAGTGAATCAGCCCCAGCATTTT,CASSYPQDGTVNQPQHF
.,TRBJ1-1,.,TRBV19,TGTGCCAGTAGTTTTCCAGGGATGAACACTGAAGCTTTCTTT,CASSFPGMNTEAFF
.,TRBJ1-1,.,TRBV6-5,TGTGCCAGCAGTTACACATCGACAATGAACACTGAAGCTTTCTTT,CASSYTSTMNTEAFF
.,TRBJ1-3,.,TRBV30,TGTGCCTGGAGTCACCTCTTCAGGGCCCATGACTCTGGAAACACCATATATTTT,CAWSHLFRAHDSGNTIYF
.,TRBJ2-1,TRBD2,TRBV10-2,TGCGCCACCCTCACGCGACTAGCGGGCCCTAATGAGCAGTTCTTC,CATLTRLAGPNEQFF
few,TRBJ2-7,TRBD2,TRBV5-6,TGTGCCAGCAGCGCGGGACTAGCGCCTTCCCCCTACGAGCAGTACTTC,CASSAGLAPSPYEQYF
.,TRBJ1-3,.,TRBV2,TGTGCCAGCACCCGGGGCTCTGGAAACACCATATATTTT,CASTRGSGNTIYF
.,TRBJ1-1,.,TRBV14,TGTGCCACCCAGGACGTAGGTGGTGGGTACACTGAAGCTTTCTTT,CATQDVGGGYTEAFF
.,TRBJ1-1,TRBD1,TRBV6-5,TGTGCCAGCAGTTACTCGCCAGGGGGTACCGTAACTGAAGCTTTCTTT,CASSYSPGGTVTEAFF
.,TRBJ2-3,TRBD2,TRBV3-1/TRBV3-2,TGTGCCAGCAGCCCCGAACTAGCGGGGGTAGGAGATACGCAGTATTTT,CASSPELAGVGDTQYF
.,TRBJ2-3,.,TRBV24-1,TGTGCCACCAGTGATTATTACACATACGGCACAGATACGCAGTATTTT,CATSDYYTYGTDTQYF
once,TRBJ1-2,.,TRBV6-5,TGTGCCAGCAGCCCCCGGGACGGTTTATATGGCTACACCTTC,CASSPRDGLYGYTF
.,TRBJ2-7,.,TRBV7-9,TGTGCCAGCAGCTTACTAGCGTCCTACGAGCAGTACTTC,CASSLLASYEQYF
.,TRBJ2-2,TRBD2,TRBV5-1,TGCGCCAGCAGCCCCCTAGCGGTGAACACCGGGGAGCTGTTTTTT,CASSPLAVNTGELFF
once,TRBJ1-2,TRBD1,TRBV7-2,TGTGCCAGCAGCCGGGTGGGACAGGGGAATAATTTTTATGGCTACACCTTC,CASSRVGQGNNFYGYTF
.,TRBJ2-1,.,TRBV2,TGTGCCACGAGGACCTCGTGGGACAAGTACAATGAGCAGTTCTTC,CATRTSWDKYNEQFF
.,TRBJ2-2,.,TRBV7-3,TGTGCCAGCAGCTCCAGGGGGGGTGGCACCGGGGAGCTGTTTTTT,CASSSRGGGTGELFF
.,TRBJ2-1,.,TRBV11-3,TGTGCCAGCAGCTTATATAATTCCGGACACAATGAGCAGTTCTTC,CASSLYNSGHNEQFF
.,TRBJ2-2,TRBD2,TRBV6-6,TGTGCCAGCATCGGCGGGGGGCTCGACGGGGAGCTGTTTTTT,CASIGGGLDGELFF
few,TRBJ2-2,.,TRBV6-2/TRBV6-3,TGTGCCAGCAGTTACTCGACCGCTTCCGGGGAGCTGTTTTTT,CASSYSTASGELFF
.,TRBJ1-5,.,TRBV7-8,TGTGCCAGCAGCCTAGGGCCGGGACGATATTATCAGCCCCAGCATTTT,CASSLGPGRYYQPQHF
.,TRBJ1-1,.,TRBV29-1,TGCAGCGTTGATGGGGGGAACACTGAAGCTTTCTTT,CSVDGGNTEAFF
.,TRBJ2-1,TRBD2,TRBV10-2,TGCGCCAGCGGCCTTCCACCAGCGGGGGGGATTAATGAGCAGTTCTTC,CASGLPPAGGINEQFF
.,TRBJ2-1,.,TRBV25-1,TGTGCCAGCAGTGAGCCGGGGAGTAGGGAGCAGTTCTTC,CASSEPGSREQFF